The TCR beta chain described here comes from a study of shared clonotypes between healthy human individuals. For the study at large: Each donor contributed plates that comprised three CD4 naive, three CD4 memory, two CD8 naive and one CD8 memory.

The repertoire was sequenced with immunoSEQ multiplex PCR; TCRdb's copy has only in-frame clones and lacks some. The repertoire includes under 85,000 clones, about 65% of them detected once, and over 50% sits in the top ten. Recent acute infections and vaccinations were absent in the healthy HIV-negative adult donors. With respect to this clone: Its antigen is currently unknown.

Germline CDR1 reads ENHRY; CDR2 reads SYGVKD. V was shortened by 10 bases and J by 2 bases, with 12 bases between the two germline ends. This CDR3 has 13 amino acids. Broader study findings: Naive subsets, compared against memory subsets, generally had larger estimated richness values. It was the few donors that limited the genetic and exposure-history diversity represented.

V gene TRBV10-3 combines with J gene TRBJ2-1; either TRBD1 or TRBD2 may fit D (5 bases each). Sequencing used memory CD8+ T cells sorted from blood. Subset reported: CD45RO+ cells pooled with CCR7-negative TemRA cells. This sequence was found in a man aged 25 to 45 in good health. Here the CDR3 DNA reads TGTGCCACCGAACGGGGCACCTACAATGAGCAGTTCTTC. It translates to CATERGTYNEQFF.